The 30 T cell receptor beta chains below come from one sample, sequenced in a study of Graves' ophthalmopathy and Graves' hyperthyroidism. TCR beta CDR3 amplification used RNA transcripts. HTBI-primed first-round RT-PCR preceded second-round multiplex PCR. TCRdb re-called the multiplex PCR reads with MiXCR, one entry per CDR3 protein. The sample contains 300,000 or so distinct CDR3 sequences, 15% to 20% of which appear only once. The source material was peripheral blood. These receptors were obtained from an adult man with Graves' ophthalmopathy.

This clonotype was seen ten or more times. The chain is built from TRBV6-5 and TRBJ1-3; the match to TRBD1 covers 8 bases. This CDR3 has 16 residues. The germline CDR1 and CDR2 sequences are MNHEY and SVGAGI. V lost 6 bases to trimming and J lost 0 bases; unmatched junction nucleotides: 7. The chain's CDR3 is CASSSWTGHSGNTIYF. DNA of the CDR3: TGTGCCAGCAGCTCTTGGACAGGGCACTCTGGAAACACCATATATTTT.

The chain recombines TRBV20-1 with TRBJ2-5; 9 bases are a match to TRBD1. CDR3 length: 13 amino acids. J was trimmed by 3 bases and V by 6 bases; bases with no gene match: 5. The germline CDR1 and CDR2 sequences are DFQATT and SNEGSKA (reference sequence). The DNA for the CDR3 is TGCAGTGCCCCTCGGACAGGGGAAGAGACCCAGTACTTC. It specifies CSAPRTGEETQYF.

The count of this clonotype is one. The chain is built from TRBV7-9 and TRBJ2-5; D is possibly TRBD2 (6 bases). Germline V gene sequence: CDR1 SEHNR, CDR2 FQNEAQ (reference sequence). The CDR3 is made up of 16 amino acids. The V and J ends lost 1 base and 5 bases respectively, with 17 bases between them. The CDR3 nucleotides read TGTGCCAGCAGCTTAGATGCGGGGAATCCATCGGAGACCCAGTACTTC. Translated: CASSLDAGNPSETQYF.

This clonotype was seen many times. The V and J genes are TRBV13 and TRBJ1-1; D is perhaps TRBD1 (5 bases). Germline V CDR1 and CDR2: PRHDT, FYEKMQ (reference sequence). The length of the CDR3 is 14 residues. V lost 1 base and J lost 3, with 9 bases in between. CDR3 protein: CASSLAQGYTEAFF. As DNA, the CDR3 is TGTGCCAGCAGCTTAGCTCAGGGTTACACTGAAGCTTTCTTT.

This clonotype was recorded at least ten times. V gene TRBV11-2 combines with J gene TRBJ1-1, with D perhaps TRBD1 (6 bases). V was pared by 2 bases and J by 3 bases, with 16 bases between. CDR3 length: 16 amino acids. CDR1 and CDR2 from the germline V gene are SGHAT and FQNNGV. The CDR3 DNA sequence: TGTGCCAGCAGCTTACAGACACAGGGTCGCTACACTGAAGCTTTCTTT. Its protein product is CASSLQTQGRYTEAFF.

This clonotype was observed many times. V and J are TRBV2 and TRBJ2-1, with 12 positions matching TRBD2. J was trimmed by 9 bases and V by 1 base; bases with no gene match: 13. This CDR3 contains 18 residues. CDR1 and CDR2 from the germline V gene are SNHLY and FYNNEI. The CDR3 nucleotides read TGTGCCAGCAGTGAAGGTCTAGCGGGGGGGCCGATCGGCGCTGAGCAGTTCTTC. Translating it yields CASSEGLAGGPIGAEQFF.

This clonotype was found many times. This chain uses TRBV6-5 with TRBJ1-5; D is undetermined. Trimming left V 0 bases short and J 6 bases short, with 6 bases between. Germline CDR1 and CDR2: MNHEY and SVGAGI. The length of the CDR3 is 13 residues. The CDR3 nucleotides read TGTGCCAGCAGTTACTCTATCTTTCAGCCCCAGCATTTT. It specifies CASSYSIFQPQHF.

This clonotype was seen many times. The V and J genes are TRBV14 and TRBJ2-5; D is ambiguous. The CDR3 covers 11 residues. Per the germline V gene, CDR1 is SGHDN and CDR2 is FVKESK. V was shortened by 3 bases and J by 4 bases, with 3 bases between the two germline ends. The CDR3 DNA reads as TGTGCCAGCAGCCAGACAGAGACCCAGTACTTC. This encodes CASSQTETQYF.

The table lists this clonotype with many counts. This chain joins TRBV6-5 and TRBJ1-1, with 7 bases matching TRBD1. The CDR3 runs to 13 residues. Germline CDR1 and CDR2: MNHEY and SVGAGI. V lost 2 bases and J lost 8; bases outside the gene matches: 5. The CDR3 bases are TGTGCCAGCAGTTACCGACAGGGTTTCGAAGCTTTCTTT. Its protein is CASSYRQGFEAFF.

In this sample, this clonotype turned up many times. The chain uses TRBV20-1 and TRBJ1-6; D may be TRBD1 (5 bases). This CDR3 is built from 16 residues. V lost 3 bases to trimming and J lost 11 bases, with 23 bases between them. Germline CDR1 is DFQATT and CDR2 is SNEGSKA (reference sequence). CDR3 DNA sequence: TGCAGTGCTAGGTTCCAGGGAATACGACAGAAGGCACCCCTCCACTTT. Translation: CSARFQGIRQKAPLHF.

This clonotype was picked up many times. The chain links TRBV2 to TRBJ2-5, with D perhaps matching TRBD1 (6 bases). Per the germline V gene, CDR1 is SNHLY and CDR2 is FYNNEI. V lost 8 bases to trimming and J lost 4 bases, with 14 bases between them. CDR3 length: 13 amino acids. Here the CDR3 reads CASLQQGLETQYF. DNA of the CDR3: TGTGCCAGCCTTCAGCAGGGGTTAGAGACCCAGTACTTC.

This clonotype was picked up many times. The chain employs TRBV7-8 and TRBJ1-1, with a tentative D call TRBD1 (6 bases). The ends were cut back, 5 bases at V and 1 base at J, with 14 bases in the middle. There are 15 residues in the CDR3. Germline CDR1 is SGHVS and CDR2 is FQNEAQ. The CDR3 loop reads CASSHLRGANTEAFF. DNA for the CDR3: TGTGCCAGCAGCCACTTGAGGGGGGCGAACACTGAAGCTTTCTTT.

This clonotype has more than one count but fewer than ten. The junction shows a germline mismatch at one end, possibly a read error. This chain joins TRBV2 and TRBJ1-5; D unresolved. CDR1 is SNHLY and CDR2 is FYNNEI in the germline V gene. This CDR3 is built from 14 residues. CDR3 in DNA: TGTGCCAGCAGTCAGGTGAAAAGCAATCAGCCCCAGCCTTTT. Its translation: CASSQVKSNQPQPF. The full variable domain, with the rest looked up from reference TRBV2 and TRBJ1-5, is EPEVTQTPSHQVTQMGQEVILRCVPISNHLYFYWYRQILGQKVEFLVSFYNNEISEKSEIFDDQFSVERPDGSNFTLKIRSTKLEDSAMYFCASSQVKSNQPQPFGDGTRLSIL.

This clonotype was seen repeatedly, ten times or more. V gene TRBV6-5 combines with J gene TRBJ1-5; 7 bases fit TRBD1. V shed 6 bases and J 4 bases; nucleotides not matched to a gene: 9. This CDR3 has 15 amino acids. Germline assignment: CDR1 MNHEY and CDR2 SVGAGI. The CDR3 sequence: CASRVGQYRNQPQHF. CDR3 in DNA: TGTGCCAGCAGAGTGGGACAGTATCGGAATCAGCCCCAGCATTTT.

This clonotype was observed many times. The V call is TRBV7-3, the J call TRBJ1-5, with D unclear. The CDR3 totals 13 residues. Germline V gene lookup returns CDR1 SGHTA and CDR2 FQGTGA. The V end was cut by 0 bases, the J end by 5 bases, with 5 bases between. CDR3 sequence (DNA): TGTGCCAGCAGCTTAACTATCGATCAGCCCCAGCATTTT. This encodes CASSLTIDQPQHF.

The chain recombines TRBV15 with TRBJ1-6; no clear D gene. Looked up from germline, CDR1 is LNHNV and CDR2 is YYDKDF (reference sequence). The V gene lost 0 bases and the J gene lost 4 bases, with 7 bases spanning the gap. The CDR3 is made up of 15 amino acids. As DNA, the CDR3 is TGTGCCACCAGCAGAGATGGGTTATATAATTCACCCCTCCACTTT. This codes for CATSRDGLYNSPLHF.

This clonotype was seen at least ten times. Here the CDR3 reads CAWSQGGEGFYGYTF. The CDR3 nucleotides are TGTGCCTGGAGCCAAGGGGGGGAGGGCTTCTATGGCTACACCTTC. The rearrangement uses TRBV30 and TRBJ1-2; D may be TRBD1 (6 bases). V lost 3 bases and J 4 bases, leaving 18 bases between the germline ends. This CDR3 contains 15 residues. Germline V lookup: CDR1 GTSNPN, CDR2 SVGIG (reference sequence).

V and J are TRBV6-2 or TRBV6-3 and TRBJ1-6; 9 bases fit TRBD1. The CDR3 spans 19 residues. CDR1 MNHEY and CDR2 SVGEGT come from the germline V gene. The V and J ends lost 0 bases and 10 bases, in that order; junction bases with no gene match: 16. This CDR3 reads CASSYSRAGTGRGYSPLHF. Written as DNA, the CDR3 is TGTGCCAGCAGTTACTCTCGGGCCGGGACAGGGAGGGGTTACTCACCCCTCCACTTT.

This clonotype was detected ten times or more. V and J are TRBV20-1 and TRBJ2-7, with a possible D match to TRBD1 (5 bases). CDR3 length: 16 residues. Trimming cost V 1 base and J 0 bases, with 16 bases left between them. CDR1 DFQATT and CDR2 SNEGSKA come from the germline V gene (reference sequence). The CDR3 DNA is TGCAGTGCTAGAGGCCCAGACAGACCAATCTCCTACGAGCAGTACTTC. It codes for CSARGPDRPISYEQYF.

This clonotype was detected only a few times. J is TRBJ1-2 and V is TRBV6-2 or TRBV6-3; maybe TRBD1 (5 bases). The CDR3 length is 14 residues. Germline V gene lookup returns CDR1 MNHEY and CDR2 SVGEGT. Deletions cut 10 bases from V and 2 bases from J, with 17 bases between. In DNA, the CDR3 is TGTGCCACCAGGTGGGACGGAAGAAACTATGGCTACACCTTC. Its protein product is CATRWDGRNYGYTF.

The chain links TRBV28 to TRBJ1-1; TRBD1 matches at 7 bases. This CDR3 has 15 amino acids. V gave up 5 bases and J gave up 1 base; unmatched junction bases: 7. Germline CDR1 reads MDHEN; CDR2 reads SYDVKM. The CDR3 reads CASSRHRGRNTEAFF. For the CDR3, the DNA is TGTGCCAGCAGTCGACACAGGGGTAGGAACACTGAAGCTTTCTTT.

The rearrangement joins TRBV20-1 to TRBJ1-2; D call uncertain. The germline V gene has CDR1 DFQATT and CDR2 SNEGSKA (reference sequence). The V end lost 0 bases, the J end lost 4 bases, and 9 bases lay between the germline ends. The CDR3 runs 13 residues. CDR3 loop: CSARDPGIYGYTF. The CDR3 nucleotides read TGCAGTGCTAGAGATCCAGGCATCTATGGCTACACCTTC.

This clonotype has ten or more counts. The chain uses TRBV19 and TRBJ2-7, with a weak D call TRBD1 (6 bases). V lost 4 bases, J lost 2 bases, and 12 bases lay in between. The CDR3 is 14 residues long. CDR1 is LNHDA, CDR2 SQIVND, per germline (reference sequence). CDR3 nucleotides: TGTGCCAGTAGTACTCAAGGACAGCCCTACGAGCAGTACTTC. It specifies CASSTQGQPYEQYF. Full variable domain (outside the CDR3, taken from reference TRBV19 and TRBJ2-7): DGGITQSPKYLFRKEGQNVTLSCEQNLNHDAMYWYRQDPGQGLRLIYYSQIVNDFQKGDIAEGYSVSREKKESFPLTVTSAQKNPTAFYLCASSTQGQPYEQYFGPGTRLTVT.

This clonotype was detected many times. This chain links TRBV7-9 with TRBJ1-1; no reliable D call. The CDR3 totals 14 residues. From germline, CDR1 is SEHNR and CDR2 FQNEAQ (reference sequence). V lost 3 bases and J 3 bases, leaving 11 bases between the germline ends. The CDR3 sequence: CASSFRREYTEAFF. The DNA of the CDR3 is TGTGCCAGCAGCTTTCGCCGGGAGTACACTGAAGCTTTCTTT.

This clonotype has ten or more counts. The CDR3 region is CATSDRTGGFGETQYF. As DNA, the CDR3 is TGTGCCACCAGTGATCGGACAGGGGGCTTTGGAGAGACCCAGTACTTC. The chain is built from TRBV24-1 and TRBJ2-5; 11 bases agree with TRBD1. Germline assignment: CDR1 KGHDR and CDR2 SFDVKD. The CDR3 length is 16 residues. V shed 3 bases, J shed 4 bases, and the junction held 6 bases outside the gene matches.

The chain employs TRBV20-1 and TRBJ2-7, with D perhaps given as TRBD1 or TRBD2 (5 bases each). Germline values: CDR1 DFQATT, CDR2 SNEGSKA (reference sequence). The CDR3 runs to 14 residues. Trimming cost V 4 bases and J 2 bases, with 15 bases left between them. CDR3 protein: CSATDSLRAYEQYF. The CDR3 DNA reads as TGCAGTGCTACTGACAGCCTGAGGGCCTACGAGCAGTACTTC.

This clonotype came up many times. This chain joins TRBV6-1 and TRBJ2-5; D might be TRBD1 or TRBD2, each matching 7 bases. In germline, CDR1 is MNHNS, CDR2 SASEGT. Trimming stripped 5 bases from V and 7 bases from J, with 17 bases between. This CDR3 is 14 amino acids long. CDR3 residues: CASSPTTGRGTQYF. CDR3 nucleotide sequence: TGTGCCAGCAGTCCTACGACAGGGAGGGGGACCCAGTACTTC.

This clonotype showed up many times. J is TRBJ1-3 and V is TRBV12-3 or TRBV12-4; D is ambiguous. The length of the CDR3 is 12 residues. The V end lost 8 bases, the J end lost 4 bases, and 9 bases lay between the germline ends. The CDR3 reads CASQVVGNTIYF. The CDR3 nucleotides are TGTGCCAGCCAGGTCGTCGGAAACACCATATATTTT.

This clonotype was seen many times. The DNA of the CDR3 is TGTGCCAGCAGTTACTCCCCCGGAACAGGGGACACCGGGGAGCTGTTTTTT. As protein: CASSYSPGTGDTGELFF. This chain uses TRBV6-2 or TRBV6-3 with TRBJ2-2; TRBD1 aligns across 7 bases. The CDR3 has 17 residues. The V and J ends lost 0 bases and 3 bases, in that order; junction bases with no gene match: 7. Germline values: CDR1 MNHEY, CDR2 SVGEGT.

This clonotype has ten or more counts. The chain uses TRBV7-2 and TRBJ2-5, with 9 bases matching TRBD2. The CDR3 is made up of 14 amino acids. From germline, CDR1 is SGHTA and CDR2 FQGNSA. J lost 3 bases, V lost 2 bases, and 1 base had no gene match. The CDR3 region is CASSLLAGKETQYF. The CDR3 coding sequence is TGTGCCAGCAGCTTACTAGCGGGGAAAGAGACCCAGTACTTC.